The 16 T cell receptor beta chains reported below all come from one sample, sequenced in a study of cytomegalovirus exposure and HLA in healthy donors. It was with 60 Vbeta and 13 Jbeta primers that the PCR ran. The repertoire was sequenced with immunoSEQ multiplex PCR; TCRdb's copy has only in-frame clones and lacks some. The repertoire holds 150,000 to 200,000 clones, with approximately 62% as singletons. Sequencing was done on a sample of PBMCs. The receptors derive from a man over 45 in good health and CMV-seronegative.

Here the CDR3 reads CASSRIGTGSSYEQYF. CDR3 sequence (DNA): TGTGCCAGCAGTAGAATAGGGACTGGCAGCTCCTACGAGCAGTACTTC. The chain carries TRBV25-1 and TRBJ2-7, with D tentatively TRBD2 (6 bases). The CDR3 is 16 residues long. Per germline, CDR1 MGHDK and CDR2 SYGVNS. Trimming cost V 5 bases and J 0 bases, with 17 bases left between them.

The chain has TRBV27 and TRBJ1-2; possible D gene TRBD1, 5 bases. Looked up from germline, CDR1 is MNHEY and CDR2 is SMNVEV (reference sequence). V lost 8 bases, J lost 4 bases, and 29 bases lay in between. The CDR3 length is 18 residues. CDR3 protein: CASYSLSDVSGQSYGYTF. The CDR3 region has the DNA TGTGCCAGCTACAGTTTATCTGATGTTTCAGGGCAGAGCTATGGCTACACCTTC.

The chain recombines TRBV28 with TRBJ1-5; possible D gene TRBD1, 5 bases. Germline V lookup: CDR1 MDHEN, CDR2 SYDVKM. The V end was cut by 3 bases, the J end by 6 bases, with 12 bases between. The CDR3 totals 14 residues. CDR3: CASSLGGVGQPQHF. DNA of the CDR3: TGTGCCAGCAGTTTGGGGGGGGTGGGTCAGCCCCAGCATTTT.

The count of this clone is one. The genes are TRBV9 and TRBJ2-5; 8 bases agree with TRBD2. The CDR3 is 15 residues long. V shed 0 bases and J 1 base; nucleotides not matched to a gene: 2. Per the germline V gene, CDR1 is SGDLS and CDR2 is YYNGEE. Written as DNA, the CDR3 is TGTGCCAGCAGCGTAGTAGCGGGGCCCCAAGAGACCCAGTACTTC. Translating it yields CASSVVAGPQETQYF.

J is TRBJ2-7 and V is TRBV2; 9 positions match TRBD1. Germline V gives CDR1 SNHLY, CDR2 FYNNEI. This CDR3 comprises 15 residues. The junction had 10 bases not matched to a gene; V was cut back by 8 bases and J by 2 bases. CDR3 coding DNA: TGTGCCAGCGCCAAAGGACAGGGGCTAACCTACGAGCAGTACTTC. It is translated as CASAKGQGLTYEQYF.

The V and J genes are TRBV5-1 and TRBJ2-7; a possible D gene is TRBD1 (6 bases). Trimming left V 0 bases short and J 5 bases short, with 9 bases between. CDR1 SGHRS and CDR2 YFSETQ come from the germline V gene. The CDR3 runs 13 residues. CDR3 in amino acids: CASSLGRGDEQYF. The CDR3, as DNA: TGCGCCAGCAGCTTGGGCAGGGGAGACGAGCAGTACTTC.

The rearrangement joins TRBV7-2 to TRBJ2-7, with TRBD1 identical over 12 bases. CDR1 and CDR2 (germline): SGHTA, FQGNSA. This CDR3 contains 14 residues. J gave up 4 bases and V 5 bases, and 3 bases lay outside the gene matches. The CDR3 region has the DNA TGTGCCAGCAGCCTGGGACAGGGGGCGTACGAGCAGTACTTC. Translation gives CASSLGQGAYEQYF.

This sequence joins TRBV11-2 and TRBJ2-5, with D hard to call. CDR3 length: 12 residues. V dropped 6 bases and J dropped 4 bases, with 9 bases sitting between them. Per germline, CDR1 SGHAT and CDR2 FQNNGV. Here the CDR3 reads CASRRIGETQYF. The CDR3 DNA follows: TGTGCCAGCAGGAGGATCGGAGAGACCCAGTACTTC.

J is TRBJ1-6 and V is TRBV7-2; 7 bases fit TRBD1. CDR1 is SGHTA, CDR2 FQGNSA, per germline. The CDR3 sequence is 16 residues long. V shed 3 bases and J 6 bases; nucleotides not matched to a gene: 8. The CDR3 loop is CASSLGQPGGNSPLHF. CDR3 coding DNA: TGTGCCAGCAGCTTGGGACAGCCCGGGGGTAATTCACCCCTCCACTTT.

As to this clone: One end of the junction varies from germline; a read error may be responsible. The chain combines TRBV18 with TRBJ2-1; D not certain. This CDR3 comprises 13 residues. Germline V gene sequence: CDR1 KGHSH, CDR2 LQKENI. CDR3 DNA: TGTGCCAGCTCCCGGTCTACTGAGAATGGGCAGTTCTTC. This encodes CASSRSTENGQFF.

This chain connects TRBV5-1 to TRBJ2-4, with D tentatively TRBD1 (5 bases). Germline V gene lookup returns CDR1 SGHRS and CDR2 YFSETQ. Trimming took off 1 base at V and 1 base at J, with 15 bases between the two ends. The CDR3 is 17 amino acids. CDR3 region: CASSLTGQRTAKNIQYF. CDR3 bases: TGCGCCAGCAGCTTGACAGGACAAAGAACCGCCAAAAACATTCAGTACTTC.

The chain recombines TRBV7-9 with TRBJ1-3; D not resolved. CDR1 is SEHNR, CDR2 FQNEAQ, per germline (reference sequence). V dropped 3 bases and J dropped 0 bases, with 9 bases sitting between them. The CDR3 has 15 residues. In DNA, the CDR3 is TGTGCCAGCAGCTTGTTTCAGAACTCTGGAAACACCATATATTTT. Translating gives CASSLFQNSGNTIYF.

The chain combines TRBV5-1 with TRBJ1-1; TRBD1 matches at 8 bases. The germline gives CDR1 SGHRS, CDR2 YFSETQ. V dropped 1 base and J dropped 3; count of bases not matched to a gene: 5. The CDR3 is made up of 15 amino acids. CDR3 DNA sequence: TGCGCCAGCAGCTTGCACGACAGGGGCGACACTGAAGCTTTCTTT. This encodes CASSLHDRGDTEAFF.

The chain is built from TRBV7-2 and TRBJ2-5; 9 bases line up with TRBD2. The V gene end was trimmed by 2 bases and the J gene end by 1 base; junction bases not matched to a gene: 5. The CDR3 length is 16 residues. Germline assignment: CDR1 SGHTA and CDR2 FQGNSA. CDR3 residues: CASSLSTAGGQETQYF. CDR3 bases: TGTGCCAGCAGCTTATCTACAGCGGGGGGCCAAGAGACCCAGTACTTC.

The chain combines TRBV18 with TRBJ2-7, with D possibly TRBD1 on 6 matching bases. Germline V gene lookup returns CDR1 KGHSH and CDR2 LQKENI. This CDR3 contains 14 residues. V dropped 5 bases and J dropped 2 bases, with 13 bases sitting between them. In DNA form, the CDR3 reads TGTGCCAGCTCAGGAACAGGGTCTCCCTACGAGCAGTACTTC. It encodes CASSGTGSPYEQYF.

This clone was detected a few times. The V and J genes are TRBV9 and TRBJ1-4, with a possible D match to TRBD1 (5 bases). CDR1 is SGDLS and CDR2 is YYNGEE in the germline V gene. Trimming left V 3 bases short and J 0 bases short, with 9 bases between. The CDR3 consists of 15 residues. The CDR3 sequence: CASSAGPTTNEKLFF. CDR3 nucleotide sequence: TGTGCCAGCAGCGCAGGGCCCACAACTAATGAAAAACTGTTTTTT.